This is a list of T cell receptor beta chains from one sample in a study of patients and donors after allogeneic stem cell transplantation. Via MiXCR, TCRdb re-called the RT-PCR reads, giving one row per CDR3 protein. The sample consists of about 110,000 distinct CDR3 sequences, approximately 35% of them appearing once. Sequenced input: blood, either unsorted or a sorted T cell fraction (not recorded which). These receptors came from a human donor who was either an allogeneic HSCT recipient or a stem cell or donor lymphocyte infusion donor (not recorded which). It is not recorded whose cells these are; they may come from a transplant donor. CDR3s include the opening cysteine and the closing phenylalanine or tryptophan. A D gene is named only where the DNA matches it firmly. Size is omitted from some rows. Given values are once, few, many or a class for expanded clones.

clone_size,v_call,j_call,d_call,cdr3_nt,cdr3_aa
-,TRBV20-1,TRBJ2-3,-,TGCAGTGCCAGAGGCCCAGATACGCAGTATTTT,CSARGPDTQYF
-,TRBV29-1,TRBJ2-5,TRBD1,TGCAGCGGCACTACAGGGGGCGAGGAGACCCAGTACTTC,CSGTTGGEETQYF
-,TRBV15,TRBJ1-4,-,TGTGCCACCAGCAGAGAGCTGGGCCTTAATGAAAAACTGTTTTTT,CATSRELGLNEKLFF
-,TRBV5-1,TRBJ2-1,TRBD2,TGCGCCAGCAGCTCCGCAGGGACTAGGAGCTCCTACAATGAGCAGTTCTTC,CASSSAGTRSSYNEQFF
-,TRBV15,TRBJ2-1,TRBD2,TGTGCCACCAATCTAGGGACTAGCTCCTCCAATGAGCAGTTCTTC,CATNLGTSSSNEQFF
few,TRBV20-1,TRBJ2-1,-,TGCAGCCTAGCGCCGAGCTCCTACAATGAGCAGTTCTTC,CSLAPSSYNEQFF
-,TRBV27,TRBJ2-7,-,TGTGCCAGCAGTTTCCAGGTGGGCCCCTACGAGCAGTACTTC,CASSFQVGPYEQYF
-,TRBV12-3/TRBV12-4,TRBJ2-5,TRBD2,TGTGCCAGCAGTAGGCCCACTAGCGGAGAGACCCAGTACTTC,CASSRPTSGETQYF
-,TRBV4-3,TRBJ2-6,TRBD2,TGCGCCAGCAGCCAAGAAGGAGCGGCTAGCGGGAGTTTCTCTGGGGCCAACGTCCTGACTTTC,CASSQEGAASGSFSGANVLTF
-,TRBV29-1,TRBJ2-5,-,TGCAGCGTTGAGGTGTTTGAGACCCAGTACTTC,CSVEVFETQYF
few,TRBV28,TRBJ2-7,-,TGTGCCAGCAGTCCTCAAACCACAGGGTTTGGCGAGCAGTACTTC,CASSPQTTGFGEQYF
-,TRBV28,TRBJ1-5,-,TGTGCCAGCACCGTGAGGACTGCCCGCAATCAGCCCCAGCATTTT,CASTVRTARNQPQHF